The 22 T cell receptor beta chains listed next were all sequenced from one sample in a study of CD8+ T cells in alopecia areata. Reverse transcribed after extraction, RNA yielded cDNA as the sequencing template. Sequencing used immunoSEQ multiplex PCR; TCRdb keeps in-frame clones, though not all of them. This table holds about 4,600 clones, about 69% found once. The treatment is: oral pan-JAK inhibitor, 5-10 mg twice daily. Punch biopsies of lesional scalp, plus peripheral blood, were taken from alopecia areata patients. This material consisted of skin, taken at week 4, from a patient treated with tofacitinib. These receptors were obtained from a human donor with alopecia areata.

This clone was counted only a few times. The gene calls are TRBV19 and TRBJ1-2, with TRBD1 identical over 12 bases. Germline V gene lookup returns CDR1 LNHDA and CDR2 SQIVND (reference sequence). The CDR3 covers 16 residues. After removal of 3 bases from V and 7 bases from J, the junction contained 9 bases not matched to a gene. CDR3 nucleotide sequence: TGTGCCAGTAGTATCCGTCCGGGACAGGGGGCAGGTGGCTACACCTTC. Its protein product is CASSIRPGQGAGGYTF.

This clone was detected only a few times. The V call is TRBV7-8, the J call TRBJ2-2; tentative D call: TRBD2 (6 bases). The V end lost 7 bases, the J end lost 6 bases, and 18 bases lay between the germline ends. The CDR3 runs 15 residues. From germline, CDR1 is SGHVS and CDR2 FQNEAQ. The CDR3 sequence is CASTRPGAGSGELFF. The CDR3, as DNA: TGTGCCAGCACCCGACCCGGGGCGGGGTCCGGGGAGCTGTTTTTT.

This chain joins TRBV4-3 and TRBJ1-1; D is ambiguous. Looked up from germline, CDR1 is LGHNA and CDR2 is YSLEER. The CDR3 consists of 15 residues. V was clipped by 1 base and J by 4 bases, with 13 bases between them. CDR3 in amino acids: CASSQAVVRATEAFF. As DNA, the CDR3 is TGCGCCAGCAGCCAAGCAGTGGTGAGAGCCACTGAAGCTTTCTTT.

V gene TRBV7-6 combines with J gene TRBJ2-5, with unresolved D. The germline CDR1 and CDR2 sequences are SGHVS and FNYEAQ. Trimming pared 4 bases from V and 3 bases from J, leaving 3 bases between. The CDR3 consists of 11 residues. CDR3 protein: CASSSEETQYF. CDR3 nucleotide sequence: TGTGCCAGCAGCTCCGAAGAGACCCAGTACTTC. The complete variable domain, with remaining parts taken from reference TRBV7-6 and TRBJ2-5, reads GAGVSQSPRYKVTKRGQDVALRCDPISGHVSLYWYRQALGQGPEFLTYFNYEAQQDKSGLPNDRFSAERPEGSISTLTIQRTEQRDSAMYRCASSSEETQYFGPGTRLLVL.

The rearrangement links TRBV7-9 to TRBJ2-7; 9 bases are a match to TRBD2. J lost 6 bases, V lost 4 bases, and 7 bases had no gene match. This CDR3 has 14 amino acids. Germline V CDR1 and CDR2: SEHNR, FQNEAQ (reference sequence). CDR3 coding DNA: TGTGCCAGCAGCTCGTATAGCGGGAGAGGCGAGCAGTACTTC. Its translation is CASSSYSGRGEQYF.

By share of the sample, this clone is large (0.1 to 1%). The CDR3 spells CASSIGWTGDTEAFF. The CDR3 DNA sequence: TGTGCCAGTAGTATAGGCTGGACAGGGGACACTGAAGCTTTCTTT. The V call is TRBV19, the J call TRBJ1-1; 9 bases match TRBD1. With V trimmed by 1 base and J by 3 bases, 3 bases remained unmatched. CDR1 LNHDA and CDR2 SQIVND come from the germline V gene (reference sequence). This CDR3 has 15 amino acids.

The CDR3 DNA sequence: TGTGCCAGCAGCTTACCTGGGGTGTTGGTAGATACGCAGTATTTT. It is translated as CASSLPGVLVDTQYF. This chain connects TRBV7-2 to TRBJ2-3; no reliable D call. Germline assignment: CDR1 SGHTA and CDR2 FQGNSA. There are 15 residues in the CDR3. Trimming cost V 2 bases and J 5 bases, with 14 bases left between them.

V usage is TRBV7-9 and J usage is TRBJ2-2; D unresolved. This CDR3 contains 13 residues. Trimming cost V 2 bases and J 6 bases, with 7 bases left between them. CDR1 is SEHNR, CDR2 FQNEAQ, per germline (reference sequence). CDR3 loop: CASSLYPPGELFF. The CDR3 DNA is TGTGCCAGCAGCTTATATCCTCCCGGGGAGCTGTTTTTT.

The chain has TRBV7-2 and TRBJ2-2; D tentatively fits TRBD1 or TRBD2 (6 bases each). The CDR3 runs 15 residues. V lost 4 bases and J 7 bases, leaving 16 bases between the germline ends. Germline V gene data show CDR1 as SGHTA and CDR2 as FQGNSA. CDR3 loop: CASSSFGGSGGELFF. CDR3 sequence (DNA): TGTGCCAGCAGCTCCTTCGGGGGCAGCGGCGGGGAGCTGTTTTTT.

V usage is TRBV6-1 and J usage is TRBJ1-5; a possible D gene is TRBD1 (6 bases). CDR1 is MNHNS, CDR2 SASEGT, per germline. There are 13 residues in the CDR3. The ends were cut back, 4 bases at V and 6 bases at J, with 10 bases in the middle. CDR3 loop: CASSVQGGQPQHF. In nucleotides, the CDR3 is TGTGCCAGCAGTGTACAGGGAGGTCAGCCCCAGCATTTT.

The gene calls are TRBV19 and TRBJ2-6; D may be TRBD1 (6 bases). The CDR3 runs 15 residues. Germline lookup yields CDR1 LNHDA and CDR2 SQIVND (reference sequence). V lost 2 bases to trimming and J lost 4 bases, with 9 bases between them. CDR3 in DNA: TGTGCCAGTAGTATACAGGGGACCGGGGCCAACGTCCTGACTTTC. Encoded protein: CASSIQGTGANVLTF.

The V gene is TRBV5-1, the J gene TRBJ1-1; 7 nucleotides align to TRBD1. The CDR3 contains 14 residues. V lost 3 bases, J lost 7 bases, and 9 bases stayed unmatched. Germline V gene data show CDR1 as SGHRS and CDR2 as YFSETQ. CDR3 DNA: TGCGCCAGCAGCTCCACCACAGGGGCAGGTGAAGCTTTCTTT. Its protein product is CASSSTTGAGEAFF. The entire variable domain, with the rest obtained from reference TRBV5-1 and TRBJ1-1, is as follows: KAGVTQTPRYLIKTRGQQVTLSCSPISGHRSVSWYQQTPGQGLQFLFEYFSETQRNKGNFPGRFSGRQFSNSRSEMNVSTLELGDSALYLCASSSTTGAGEAFFGQGTRLTVV.

The CDR3 coding sequence is TGCAGCGTCTCCATCGGCAACACCATATATTTT. Encoded protein: CSVSIGNTIYF. V is TRBV29-1 and J is TRBJ1-3, with D unresolved. The CDR3 covers 11 residues. V lost 6 bases and J 7 bases, leaving 10 bases between the germline ends. From germline, CDR1 is SQVTM and CDR2 ANQGSEA.

The CDR3 region is CASSQFPLDSYEQYF. As DNA, the CDR3 is TGCGCCAGCAGCCAATTCCCACTAGATTCTTACGAGCAGTACTTC. The chain recombines TRBV4-1 with TRBJ2-5, with a weak D call TRBD2 (5 bases). Matching the DNA end better, TRBJ2-7 makes the J call doubtful. This CDR3 is 15 amino acids long. The V gene's germline CDR1 is MGHRA and CDR2 YSYEKL.

By proportion, this clone is large. The chain carries TRBV18 and TRBJ2-5; D is uncertain. The germline V gene encodes CDR1 KGHSH and CDR2 LQKENI. V dropped 3 bases and J dropped 7 bases, with 9 bases sitting between them. CDR3 length equals 12 residues. The CDR3 sequence is CASSPNAGTQYF. Written as DNA, the CDR3 is TGTGCCAGCTCACCTAACGCAGGGACCCAGTACTTC.

This clone was picked up one time. The rearrangement uses TRBV6-4 and TRBJ2-2; no definite D call. Deletions cut 2 bases from V and 5 bases from J, with 6 bases between. Germline CDR1 and CDR2: MRHNA and SNTAGT. CDR3 size: 13 residues. The CDR3 protein is CASSDSVTGELFF. The CDR3 nucleotides read TGTGCCAGCAGTGACAGTGTGACCGGGGAGCTGTTTTTT.

This chain joins TRBV5-4 and TRBJ2-7; 7 bases match TRBD2. V was pared by 0 bases and J by 0 bases, with 3 bases of the junction left unmatched. Germline loops: CDR1 SGHNT, CDR2 YYREEE (reference sequence). The CDR3 consists of 15 residues. CDR3 protein: CASSLGLADSYEQYF. Written as DNA, the CDR3 is TGTGCCAGCAGCTTGGGGCTAGCGGACTCCTACGAGCAGTACTTC.

This clone appeared a few times. V usage is TRBV27 and J usage is TRBJ2-3; TRBD2 aligns across 8 bases. The CDR3 covers 17 residues. CDR1 is MNHEY and CDR2 is SMNVEV in the germline V gene (reference sequence). Trimming removed 3 bases from V and 2 bases from J; junction bases left unmatched: 10. The CDR3 protein is CASSFPDKREPTDTQYF. CDR3 coding DNA: TGTGCCAGCAGTTTCCCGGATAAGCGGGAGCCCACAGATACGCAGTATTTT.

This clone was seen only once. The rearrangement joins TRBV5-1 to TRBJ2-3; perhaps TRBD2 as D (6 bases). CDR1 SGHRS and CDR2 YFSETQ come from the germline V gene. V was cut by 2 bases and J by 2 bases, with 12 bases left in between. This CDR3 comprises 15 residues. CDR3 sequence reads: CASSFIAVTTDTQYF. CDR3 DNA sequence: TGCGCCAGCAGCTTTATAGCGGTAACCACAGATACGCAGTATTTT.

J is TRBJ1-5 and V is TRBV19; D unresolved. Germline loops: CDR1 LNHDA, CDR2 SQIVND (reference sequence). CDR3 size: 13 residues. V lost 3 bases and J 4 bases, leaving 7 bases between the germline ends. Written as DNA, the CDR3 is TGTGCCAGTAGTATGGAGTGGAATCAGCCCCAGCATTTT. Its protein product is CASSMEWNQPQHF. Full variable domain (rest looked up from reference TRBV19 and TRBJ1-5): DGGITQSPKYLFRKEGQNVTLSCEQNLNHDAMYWYRQDPGQGLRLIYYSQIVNDFQKGDIAEGYSVSREKKESFPLTVTSAQKNPTAFYLCASSMEWNQPQHFGDGTRLSIL.

This clone was recorded once. V and J are TRBV27 and TRBJ2-7, with D perhaps matching TRBD2 (6 bases). CDR3 length: 14 residues. Germline V gives CDR1 MNHEY, CDR2 SMNVEV (reference sequence). The germline V and J ends were trimmed by 7 bases and 2 bases, with 15 bases remaining between them. The CDR3 nucleotides read TGTGCCAGCACCCCTTCCGGGGGAACCTACGAGCAGTACTTC. This codes for CASTPSGGTYEQYF.

The chain employs TRBV7-3 and TRBJ1-1, with TRBD1 identical over 7 bases. Germline loops: CDR1 SGHTA, CDR2 FQGTGA. The CDR3 loop spans 14 amino acids. Trimming cost V 5 bases and J 5 bases; bases outside gene matches: 8. CDR3 sequence: CASSPRRGLTEAFF. As DNA, the CDR3 is TGTGCCAGCAGCCCCCGCAGGGGGTTAACTGAAGCTTTCTTT. The entire variable domain, with the rest obtained from reference TRBV7-3 and TRBJ1-1, is as follows: GAGVSQTPSNKVTEKGKYVELRCDPISGHTALYWYRQSLGQGPEFLIYFQGTGAADDSGLPNDRFFAVRPEGSVSTLKIQRTERGDSAVYLCASSPRRGLTEAFFGQGTRLTVV.